These T cell receptor beta chains were read from a single sample in a study of cytomegalovirus exposure and HLA in healthy donors. The protocol was immunoSEQ multiplex PCR, while the TCRdb copy is restricted to in-frame clones and leaves out a portion. The table records some 120,000 clones, 85% to 90% of them present only once. Input material: PBMCs. Receptor source: a woman aged 25 to 39 in good health and CMV-seronegative. The CDR3 runs from the conserved cysteine through the conserved F or W. Each record gives: V gene, CDR3 length, D gene, J gene, CDR3 protein, CDR3 DNA. D genes are given only for firm matches.

>TRBV21-1|13|-|TRBJ1-1
CASSKGRRGQAFF
TGTGCCAGCAGCAAAGGTCGGAGGGGGCAAGCTTTCTTT
>TRBV5-1|13|-|TRBJ2-1
CASSLLLENEQFF
TGCGCCAGCAGCCTTCTGCTAGAGAATGAGCAGTTCTTC
>TRBV7-9|12|-|TRBJ1-1
CASSSGTPEAFF
TGTGCCAGCAGCTCCGGGACACCTGAAGCTTTCTTT
>TRBV5-1|15|TRBD1|TRBJ2-5
CASSWDSRSGETQYF
TGCGCCAGCAGCTGGGACAGCCGGAGTGGGGAGACCCAGTACTTC
>TRBV25-1|14|-|TRBJ1-1
CASSEFGGYTEAFF
TGTGCCAGCAGTGAATTCGGAGGCTACACTGAAGCTTTCTTT
>TRBV11-1|13|-|TRBJ2-2
CASSLWGSGELFF
TGTGCCAGCAGCTTATGGGGCTCCGGGGAGCTGTTTTTT
>TRBV29-1|13|TRBD1|TRBJ2-3
CSVRDRGSDTQYF
TGCAGCGTGAGGGACAGGGGGTCAGATACGCAGTATTTT
>TRBV27|16|-|TRBJ1-6
CASGGVRTTPNSPLHF
TGTGCCAGCGGGGGGGTCAGAACAACCCCAAATTCACCCCTCCACTTT
>TRBV7-8|16|-|TRBJ1-1
CASSLRSRGGWTEAFF
TGTGCCAGCAGCCTTAGAAGCAGGGGCGGCTGGACTGAAGCTTTCTTT
>TRBV27|16|-|TRBJ1-1
CASSWGTGRGETEAFF
TGTGCCAGCAGTTGGGGAACAGGTCGGGGGGAGACTGAAGCTTTCTTT
>TRBV5-1|15|-|TRBJ2-3
CASSLAGDRIDTQYF
TGCGCCAGCAGCTTGGCCGGAGATAGGATAGATACGCAGTATTTT
>TRBV4-1|15|-|TRBJ1-2
CASSPPGTGNYGYTF
TGCGCCAGCAGCCCGCCCGGTACAGGAAACTATGGCTACACCTTC
>TRBV6-5|14|-|TRBJ1-1
CASSYQAGYTEAFF
TGTGCCAGCAGTTACCAAGCCGGGTACACTGAAGCTTTCTTT
>TRBV21-1|16|-|TRBJ1-1
CASSKHRVALTAEAFF
TGTGCCAGCAGCAAACACAGGGTCGCATTAACCGCTGAAGCTTTCTTT
>TRBV5-1|13|-|TRBJ2-1
CASSWRAGNEQFF
TGCGCCAGCAGCTGGAGGGCCGGCAATGAGCAGTTCTTC